The 17 T cell receptor beta chains given below trace back to one sample, sequenced in a study of cytomegalovirus exposure and HLA in healthy donors. PCR used 60 Vbeta primers and 13 Jbeta primers. Method: immunoSEQ multiplex PCR; TCRdb's copy keeps in-frame clones and lacks some. Of 150,000 or so clones listed, around 83% are singletons. Sequencing input: PBMCs. The receptors shown here come from a man aged 18 to 29 in good health and CMV-seropositive.

The genes are TRBV30 and TRBJ1-6; tentatively, D is TRBD1 (6 bases). Trimming pared 2 bases from V and 9 bases from J, leaving 11 bases between. CDR3 length equals 13 residues. Looked up from germline, CDR1 is GTSNPN and CDR2 is SVGIG (reference sequence). The CDR3 nucleotides read TGTGCCTGGAGTTCCGGGACAAGTTCACCCCTCCACTTT. Amino acid sequence: CAWSSGTSSPLHF.

The chain has TRBV19 and TRBJ1-1; D may be TRBD1 (6 bases). This CDR3 spans 11 amino acids. From germline, CDR1 is LNHDA and CDR2 SQIVND (reference sequence). Deletions cut 4 bases from V and 10 bases from J, with 10 bases between. CDR3: CASSRDTLAFF. As DNA, the CDR3 is TGTGCCAGTAGTAGGGACACTTTAGCTTTCTTT.

This chain uses TRBV11-3 with TRBJ2-5; D perhaps matches TRBD1 (6 bases). The V end was cut by 7 bases, the J end by 11 bases, with 23 bases between. The germline gives CDR1 SGHNT, CDR2 YENEEA. This CDR3 has 14 amino acids. CDR3 region: CASTFRQGPPRQYF. Here the CDR3 DNA reads TGTGCCAGCACCTTCCGGCAGGGGCCTCCTCGTCAGTACTTC.

The chain combines TRBV10-3 with TRBJ2-1; 10 bases are shared with TRBD2. There are 15 residues in the CDR3. Germline V gene sequence: CDR1 ENHRY, CDR2 SYGVKD. J was trimmed by 6 bases and V by 2 bases; bases with no gene match: 4. The CDR3 region is CAISERLAGLNEQFF. In DNA, the CDR3 is TGTGCCATCAGTGAGAGACTAGCGGGTCTCAATGAGCAGTTCTTC.

The gene calls are TRBV4-3 and TRBJ2-7; D may be TRBD1 (7 bases). The CDR3 sequence is 15 residues long. Per germline, CDR1 LGHNA and CDR2 YSLEER. Trimming shortened V by 1 base and J by 0 bases, and 10 bases separated the two germline ends. The CDR3 DNA is TGCGCCAGCAGCCAAGGGCGGGACAGCTCCTACGAGCAGTACTTC. Translated, it gives CASSQGRDSSYEQYF.

Concerning this clone itself: One end of the junction does not line up with germline, which may come from a read error. This sequence joins TRBV9 and TRBJ2-4; 11 nucleotides align to TRBD2. Per the germline V gene, CDR1 is SGDLS and CDR2 is YYNGEE. The CDR3 has 16 residues. Here the CDR3 reads CASSANSGGAKNSQYF. The CDR3 DNA reads TGTGCCAGCAGCGCTAATAGCGGGGGGGCCAAAAACAGTCAGTACTTC.

This clone showed up just a few times. The chain links TRBV6-1 to TRBJ1-5; 8 bases agree with TRBD1. J lost 6 bases, V lost 5 bases, and 6 bases had no gene match. Germline V gene data show CDR1 as MNHNS and CDR2 as SASEGT. The CDR3 runs to 14 residues. The CDR3, as DNA: TGTGCCAGCAGTTATCAGGGGGCTCCTCAGCCCCAGCATTTT. This translates into CASSYQGAPQPQHF.

The V gene is TRBV7-5, the J gene TRBJ1-2; TRBD1, the table's D call, lacks a check against the DNA. TRBV7-5 corresponds to a pseudogene. This CDR3 region has 16 residues. CDR3 sequence (DNA): TGTGCCAGAAGCACTAGACGGGCAGGGGCTAACTATGGCTACACCTTC. Translated: CARSTRRAGANYGYTF.

The J gene is TRBJ2-1, the V gene TRBV11-2, with 9 bases fitting TRBD2. V was pared by 5 bases and J by 5 bases, with 10 bases of the junction left unmatched. The CDR3 extends over 16 amino acids. Germline CDR1 SGHAT, CDR2 FQNNGV. CDR3 bases: TGTGCCAGCAGCCCGAGGGGCCTAGCGGGGAACAATGAGCAGTTCTTC. It specifies CASSPRGLAGNNEQFF. The whole variable domain, remainder taken from reference TRBV11-2 and TRBJ2-1, is EAGVAQSPRYKIIEKRQSVAFWCNPISGHATLYWYQQILGQGPKLLIQFQNNGVVDDSQLPKDRFSAERLKGVDSTLKIQPAKLEDSAVYLCASSPRGLAGNNEQFFGPGTRLTVL.

Here the CDR3 reads CASRISGANTGELFF. As DNA, the CDR3 is TGTGCCAGCCGAATTAGCGGGGCGAACACCGGGGAGCTGTTTTTT. This chain uses TRBV7-2 with TRBJ2-2; TRBD2 matches 8 bases. The germline V gene has CDR1 SGHTA and CDR2 FQGNSA. Trimming removed 8 bases from V and 0 bases from J; junction bases left unmatched: 5. The CDR3 loop spans 15 amino acids.

The chain combines TRBV18 with TRBJ2-7; D is perhaps TRBD1 (6 bases). The CDR3 is made up of 17 amino acids. CDR1 KGHSH and CDR2 LQKENI come from the germline V gene. Trimming pared 2 bases from V and 2 bases from J, leaving 19 bases between. Here the CDR3 reads CASSPLYLQGETYEQYF. The CDR3 DNA is TGTGCCAGCTCACCATTGTACTTACAGGGCGAGACCTACGAGCAGTACTTC.

This CDR3 is CASSLSVGRELFF. The CDR3 coding sequence is TGTGCCAGCAGCTTAAGCGTCGGGAGGGAGCTGTTTTTT. The rearrangement uses TRBV7-3 and TRBJ2-2; the D gene is possibly TRBD2 (5 bases). Trimming took 1 base from V and 9 from J, leaving 9 bases between them. The germline V gene encodes CDR1 SGHTA and CDR2 FQGTGA. This CDR3 is 13 amino acids long. Complete variable domain (other parts from reference TRBV7-3 and TRBJ2-2): GAGVSQTPSNKVTEKGKYVELRCDPISGHTALYWYRQSLGQGPEFLIYFQGTGAADDSGLPNDRFFAVRPEGSVSTLKIQRTERGDSAVYLCASSLSVGRELFFGEGSRLTVL.

The chain carries TRBV5-5 and TRBJ2-7; 9 positions agree with TRBD1. The CDR3 consists of 15 residues. Germline V gene sequence: CDR1 SGHKS, CDR2 YYEKEE (reference sequence). Trimming at V came to 3 bases and at J to 6 bases, leaving 10 bases not matched to a gene. Here the CDR3 reads CASSSRGDRVFEQYF. Written as DNA, the CDR3 is TGTGCCAGCAGCTCCAGGGGGGACAGGGTTTTCGAGCAGTACTTC.

The chain couples TRBV30 to TRBJ2-3, with 9 bases matching TRBD2. Germline CDR1 reads GTSNPN; CDR2 reads SVGIG (reference sequence). The length of the CDR3 is 13 residues. V shed 6 bases and J 5 bases; nucleotides not matched to a gene: 6. The CDR3 reads CACSGGLEDTQYF. The CDR3 DNA reads TGTGCCTGTAGCGGGGGCCTTGAAGATACGCAGTATTTT.

The count of this clone is one. The V gene is TRBV10-3, the J gene TRBJ2-5, with D tentatively TRBD1 or TRBD2 (6 bases each). The germline V and J ends were trimmed by 4 bases and 5 bases, with 11 bases remaining between them. CDR1 and CDR2 (germline): ENHRY, SYGVKD. This CDR3 spans 13 amino acids. CDR3 amino acids: CAISASGAETQYF. CDR3 DNA: TGTGCCATCAGTGCGTCGGGGGCGGAGACCCAGTACTTC.

The CDR3 DNA reads TGTGCCAGCAGCTTAAGTCGCACCGGGGAGCTGTTTTTT. This encodes CASSLSRTGELFF. This sequence joins TRBV7-3 and TRBJ2-2, with D hard to call. Trimming pared 1 base from V and 4 bases from J, leaving 4 bases between. The germline V gene has CDR1 SGHTA and CDR2 FQGTGA. The CDR3 extends over 13 amino acids.

The rearrangement joins TRBV9 to TRBJ2-1; TRBD2 matches 13 bases. This CDR3 is built from 20 residues. Germline lookup yields CDR1 SGDLS and CDR2 YYNGEE. V lost 3 bases, J lost 8 bases, and 20 bases stayed unmatched. Written as DNA, the CDR3 is TGTGCCAGCAGCGCTACTCAACTAGCGGGGGGGCCGATTTTTACTCATGAGCAGTTCTTC. Amino acid sequence: CASSATQLAGGPIFTHEQFF.